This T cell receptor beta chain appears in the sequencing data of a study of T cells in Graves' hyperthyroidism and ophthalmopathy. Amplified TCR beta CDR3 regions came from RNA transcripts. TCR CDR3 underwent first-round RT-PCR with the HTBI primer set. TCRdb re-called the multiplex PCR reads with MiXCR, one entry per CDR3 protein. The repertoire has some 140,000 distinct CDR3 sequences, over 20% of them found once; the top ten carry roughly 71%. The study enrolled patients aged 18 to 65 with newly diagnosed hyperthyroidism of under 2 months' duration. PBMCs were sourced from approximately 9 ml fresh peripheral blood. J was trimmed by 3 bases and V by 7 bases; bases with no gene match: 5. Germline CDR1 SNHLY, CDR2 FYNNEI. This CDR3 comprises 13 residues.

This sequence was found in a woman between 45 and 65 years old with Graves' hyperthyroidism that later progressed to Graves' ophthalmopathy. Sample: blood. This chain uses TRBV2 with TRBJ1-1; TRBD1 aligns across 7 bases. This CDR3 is CASKKQGHTEAFF. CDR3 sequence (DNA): TGTGCCAGCAAAAAACAGGGGCACACTGAAGCTTTCTTT.